The rows below give T cell receptor beta chains drawn from one sample of a study of blood T cell repertoires in COVID-19. Measured with immunoSEQ multiplex PCR; TCRdb has only the in-frame clones, and not every one. The sample includes about 220,000 clones, approximately 79% of them seen just once. Sequenced material: peripheral blood. The receptors derive from a human donor in a cohort sampled during active COVID-19. Each CDR3 is given with its conserved first and last residue. D genes are given only for firm matches. A row's size may be missing; if present it is once, few, many or a size class.

V	size	D	J	CDR3	DNA
TRBV5-4	-	-	TRBJ1-1	CASSQTGYTEAFF	TGTGCCAGCAGCCAAACCGGGTACACTGAAGCTTTCTTT
TRBV27	few	TRBD1	TRBJ1-6	CASTAQGINNSPLHF	TGTGCCAGCACCGCACAGGGGATAAATAATTCACCCCTCCACTTT
TRBV28	-	TRBD1	TRBJ2-1	CASSRPGRTGGNEQFF	TGTGCCAGCAGTCGTCCCGGAAGGACAGGGGGCAATGAGCAGTTCTTC
TRBV19	-	-	TRBJ1-6	CASSIGQGKYNSPLHF	TGTGCCAGTAGTATCGGGCAGGGGAAATATAATTCACCCCTCCACTTT
TRBV28	once	TRBD1	TRBJ2-7	CASSDRGPYEQYF	TGTGCCAGCAGCGACAGGGGGCCCTACGAGCAGTACTTC
TRBV4-3	-	TRBD1	TRBJ1-1	CASSQERGWQGAVTEAFF	TGCGCCAGCAGCCAAGAAAGGGGGTGGCAGGGGGCGGTCACTGAAGCTTTCTTT
TRBV25-1	-	-	TRBJ1-2	CASSELGGYGYTF	TGTGCCAGCAGTGAGCTGGGAGGCTATGGCTACACCTTC
TRBV6-5	-	TRBD1	TRBJ1-1	CASMDRGRPAFF	TGTGCCTCCATGGACAGGGGGCGCCCAGCTTTCTTT
TRBV18	-	-	TRBJ1-3	CASSSLRDTGNTIYF	TGTGCCAGCTCAAGCCTCCGGGACACCGGAAACACCATATATTTT
TRBV6-2/TRBV6-3	-	-	TRBJ2-7	CATSLEGSYEQYF	TGTGCCACCAGCCTGGAGGGTTCCTACGAGCAGTACTTC
TRBV5-4	few	-	TRBJ2-2	CASSPTSNTGELFF	TGTGCCAGCAGCCCCACTAGTAACACCGGGGAGCTGTTTTTT
TRBV6-2/TRBV6-3	few	TRBD1	TRBJ1-2	CASSSSGTGPGAF	TGTGCCAGCAGTTCTTCCGGGACAGGCCCCGGGGCCTTC
TRBV9	-	TRBD2	TRBJ2-7	CASSVVGGQRSEQYF	TGTGCCAGCAGCGTAGTGGGAGGGCAGCGGTCCGAGCAGTACTTC
TRBV28	-	TRBD2	TRBJ2-3	CASSLPLTSGIGTDTQYF	TGTGCCAGCAGTTTACCCCTGACTAGCGGGATTGGCACAGATACGCAGTATTTT
TRBV28	-	-	TRBJ2-1	CASSLFGEHEQFF	TGTGCCAGCAGTTTGTTCGGGGAGCATGAGCAGTTCTTC
TRBV6-6	-	TRBD1	TRBJ1-1	CASRGTVNTEAFF	TGTGCCAGCCGCGGGACAGTGAACACTGAAGCTTTCTTT
TRBV11-3	-	-	TRBJ2-1	CASSSDNEQFF	TGTGCCAGCAGCTCGGACAATGAGCAGTTCTTC
TRBV5-1	-	-	TRBJ1-1	CASSLTETGWNTEAFF	TGCGCCAGCAGCTTGACCGAGACAGGATGGAACACTGAAGCTTTCTTT
TRBV5-1	-	TRBD1	TRBJ2-3	CASSLVYRGSGTDTQYF	TGCGCCAGCAGCTTGGTATACAGGGGCTCAGGGACAGATACGCAGTATTTT
TRBV24-1	-	TRBD1	TRBJ2-4	CATSQGVLQYF	TGTGCCACCAGTCAGGGGGTCCTTCAGTACTTC
TRBV9	-	TRBD1	TRBJ1-3	CASSVGPDRLGNTIYF	TGTGCCAGCAGCGTAGGCCCGGACAGGTTAGGAAACACCATATATTTT
TRBV28	-	-	TRBJ2-6	CASSSSSSGANVLTF	TGTGCCAGCAGTTCCTCTAGCTCTGGGGCCAACGTCCTGACTTTC
TRBV6-2/TRBV6-3	-	-	TRBJ1-5	CASSLTRWERSNQPQHF	TGTGCCAGCAGTCTTACTCGATGGGAGAGGAGCAATCAGCCCCAGCATTTT
TRBV28	-	-	TRBJ2-7	CASSDGGQIFGEQYF	TGTGCCAGCAGCGACGGAGGCCAGATCTTCGGGGAGCAGTACTTC
TRBV6-4	-	TRBD2	TRBJ2-1	CASGLTGTSGYNEQFF	TGTGCCAGCGGTCTAACCGGGACTAGCGGATACAATGAGCAGTTCTTC
TRBV5-1	-	TRBD1	TRBJ2-1	CASSLGPGQGPYNEQFF	TGCGCCAGCAGCTTGGGGCCCGGACAGGGACCCTACAATGAGCAGTTCTTC
TRBV9	-	-	TRBJ1-4	CASSVGGQREVEKLFF	TGTGCCAGCAGCGTAGGGGGTCAGAGGGAGGTCGAAAAACTGTTTTTT
TRBV6-6	-	-	TRBJ2-7	CASSYGRDSYEQYF	TGTGCCAGCAGTTACGGCAGGGACTCCTACGAGCAGTACTTC
TRBV11-3	-	TRBD2	TRBJ2-2	CASSRMAGGGTGELFF	TGTGCCAGCAGCCGAATGGCGGGCGGGGGCACCGGGGAGCTGTTTTTT
TRBV7-9	-	TRBD2	TRBJ2-7	CASSLAGTSGSEQYF	TGTGCCAGCAGCTTGGCCGGGACTAGCGGGAGCGAGCAGTACTTC
TRBV9	-	TRBD2	TRBJ2-1	CASSVEREGDNEQFF	TGTGCCAGCAGCGTAGAGCGGGAGGGGGACAATGAGCAGTTCTTC
TRBV7-2	-	-	TRBJ2-1	CASSAHTRGLNNEQFF	TGTGCCAGCAGCGCCCACACTAGGGGACTCAACAATGAGCAGTTCTTC
TRBV28	few	-	TRBJ1-3	CASSSAGAHSGNTIYF	TGTGCCAGCAGTTCAGCTGGGGCTCACTCTGGAAACACCATATATTTT
TRBV5-4	-	TRBD2	TRBJ2-2	CASSLLAANTGELFF	TGTGCCAGCAGCTTACTAGCGGCGAACACCGGGGAGCTGTTTTTT
TRBV19	-	TRBD2	TRBJ2-1	CASSAKTSYTRFF	TGTGCCAGTAGTGCAAAGACTAGCTATACTCGGTTCTTC
TRBV30	-	TRBD2	TRBJ2-1	CAWSRGLLAGSYNEQFF	TGTGCCTGGAGTCGCGGGTTACTAGCGGGTTCCTACAATGAGCAGTTCTTC
TRBV18	many	-	TRBJ2-3	CASSPDSLTDTQYF	TGTGCCAGCTCACCGGACAGTCTCACAGATACGCAGTATTTT
TRBV12-3/TRBV12-4	once	-	TRBJ1-1	CASSQAGNTEAFF	TGTGCCAGCAGCCAAGCGGGGAACACTGAAGCTTTCTTT
TRBV3-1/TRBV3-2	-	TRBD1	TRBJ1-1	CASSQWDRGYLSGTEAFF	TGTGCCAGCAGCCAATGGGACAGGGGGTATTTGAGCGGAACTGAAGCTTTCTTT
TRBV7-9	-	TRBD2	TRBJ2-7	CASGFLTSGSYEQYF	TGTGCCAGCGGGTTCTTGACTAGCGGGAGCTACGAGCAGTACTTC
TRBV7-2	-	-	TRBJ1-2	CASSLAGGLNYGYTF	TGTGCCAGCAGCTTAGCGGGGGGGCTCAACTATGGCTACACCTTC
TRBV10-3	-	TRBD2	TRBJ2-7	CAILAGTSYEQYF	TGTGCCATCTTAGCGGGAACTTCCTACGAGCAGTACTTC
TRBV19	-	-	TRBJ1-2	CASTRGDSGNYGYTF	TGTGCCAGTACCCGAGGCGACAGTGGGAACTATGGCTACACCTTC
TRBV7-2	-	-	TRBJ1-5	CASSLGLASNNQPQHF	TGTGCCAGCAGCTTAGGGTTGGCCAGTAACAATCAGCCCCAGCATTTT
TRBV6-6	few	-	TRBJ2-6	CASTLVGLGANVLTF	TGTGCCAGCACCCTTGTGGGGCTTGGGGCCAACGTCCTGACTTTC
TRBV5-1	once	-	TRBJ1-2	CASSLVAWNYGYTF	TGCGCCAGCAGCTTGGTAGCGTGGAACTATGGCTACACCTTC
TRBV7-9	few	-	TRBJ1-3	CASSSTDSGNTIYF	TGTGCCAGCAGCTCGACAGATTCTGGAAACACCATATATTTT
TRBV3-1/TRBV3-2	-	-	TRBJ1-1	CASSPKGRGYTEAFF	TGTGCCAGCAGCCCGAAGGGCCGGGGGTACACTGAAGCTTTCTTT